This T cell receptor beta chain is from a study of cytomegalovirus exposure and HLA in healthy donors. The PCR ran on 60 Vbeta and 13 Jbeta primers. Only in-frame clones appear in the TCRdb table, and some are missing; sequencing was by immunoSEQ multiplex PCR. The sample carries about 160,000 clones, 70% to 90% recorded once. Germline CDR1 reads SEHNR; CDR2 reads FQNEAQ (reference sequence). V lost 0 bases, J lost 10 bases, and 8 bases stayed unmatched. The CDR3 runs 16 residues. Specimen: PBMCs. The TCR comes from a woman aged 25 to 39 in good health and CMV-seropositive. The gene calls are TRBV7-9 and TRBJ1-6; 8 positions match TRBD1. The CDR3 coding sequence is TGTGCCAGCAGCTTAGCCCCCGGACAGGGTCTCTCACCCCTCCACTTT. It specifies CASSLAPGQGLSPLHF.